The next 8 T cell receptor beta chains were all read from a single sample in a study of shared clonotypes between healthy human individuals. Repertoires were generated with immunoSEQ multiplex PCR, while TCRdb's copy carries only in-frame clones and drops some. This sample carries about 1 million clones, around 74% of them seen once, and the ten largest clones take roughly 1.4%. Input material: memory CD4+ T cells sorted from blood. Subset in this sample: CD45RA-negative fraction. Receptor source: a man between 18 and 29 years old in good health.

The rearrangement links TRBV18 to TRBJ2-2, with TRBD2 identical over 13 bases. This CDR3 is 18 amino acids long. Germline lookup yields CDR1 KGHSH and CDR2 LQKENI. The J segment lost 7 bases and the V segment lost 3 bases, leaving 11 bases of the junction unmatched. DNA for the CDR3: TGTGCCAGCTCACCTCGGACTAGCGGGAGAGGCGTGAGCGGGGAGCTGTTTTTT. Protein sequence: CASSPRTSGRGVSGELFF. Full variable domain (outside the CDR3, taken from reference TRBV18 and TRBJ2-2): NAGVMQNPRHLVRRRGQEARLRCSPMKGHSHVYWYRQLPEEGLKFMVYLQKENIIDESGMPKERFSAEFPKEGPSILRIQQVVRGDSAAYFCASSPRTSGRGVSGELFFGEGSRLTVL.

V and J are TRBV7-2 and TRBJ2-4; D possibly corresponds to TRBD2 (5 bases). Between the trimmed V and J ends, which lost 5 bases and 0 bases, there was a span of 17 bases. This CDR3 contains 17 residues. CDR1 and CDR2 (germline): SGHTA, FQGNSA. The CDR3 DNA reads as TGTGCCAGCAGCCCACCGGGCGGGCCACTAGCCAAAAACATTCAGTACTTC. Its translation is CASSPPGGPLAKNIQYF.

The genes are TRBV30 and TRBJ1-5; perhaps TRBD1 as D (5 bases). The CDR3 has 15 residues. Trimming took off 3 bases at V and 4 bases at J, with 16 bases between the two ends. Germline CDR1 is GTSNPN and CDR2 is SVGIG (reference sequence). In DNA, the CDR3 is TGTGCCTGGAGCCCCGGGACCCTCCTTAATCAGCCCCAGCATTTT. Translated: CAWSPGTLLNQPQHF.

The J gene is TRBJ1-2, the V gene TRBV18; the D gene is possibly TRBD1 (6 bases). This CDR3 region has 14 residues. Per germline, CDR1 KGHSH and CDR2 LQKENI. The V end was cut by 2 bases, the J end by 8 bases, with 15 bases between. The CDR3 coding sequence is TGTGCCAGCTCACCAGACTTGGGGGCGAAGGGCTACACCTTC. It specifies CASSPDLGAKGYTF.

J is TRBJ1-2 and V is TRBV5-1, with TRBD1 matching over 7 bases. With 0 bases clipped from V and 5 bases from J, the junction kept 13 bases outside the gene matches. Germline V gene data show CDR1 as SGHRS and CDR2 as YFSETQ. CDR3 size: 17 residues. Here the CDR3 DNA reads TGCGCCAGCAGCTTGGAGAAGGGGGCTATTGGTATTTATGGCTACACCTTC. Protein sequence: CASSLEKGAIGIYGYTF.

The chain is built from TRBV5-4 and TRBJ1-1; the D is unclear. Germline CDR1 and CDR2: SGHNT and YYREEE (reference sequence). The CDR3 runs 12 residues. Trimming removed 3 bases at V and 8 bases at J, with 11 bases between. For the CDR3, the DNA is TGTGCCAGCAGCTGGATTTTGGGGGAAGCTTTCTTT. It is translated as CASSWILGEAFF. Full variable domain (outside the CDR3, taken from reference TRBV5-4 and TRBJ1-1): ETGVTQSPTHLIKTRGQQVTLRCSSQSGHNTVSWYQQALGQGPQFIFQYYREEENGRGNFPPRFSGLQFPNYSSELNVNALELDDSALYLCASSWILGEAFFGQGTRLTVV.

The chain has TRBV4-2 and TRBJ1-2; the D gene is possibly TRBD1 (5 bases). Germline CDR1 LGHNA, CDR2 YNFKEQ. Trimming took 3 bases from V and 9 from J, leaving 26 bases between them. The CDR3 has 17 amino acids. The CDR3 sequence: CASSQGLGTGAETSYTF. DNA for the CDR3: TGTGCCAGCAGCCAGGGCCTCGGGACTGGGGCGGAGACAAGCTACACCTTC.

The chain couples TRBV10-2 to TRBJ2-3; 7 bases map to TRBD2. This CDR3 is 15 amino acids long. In germline, CDR1 is WSHSY, CDR2 SAAADI. V gave up 4 bases and J gave up 5 bases; unmatched junction bases: 9. The CDR3 region is CASSAVIRGRDTQYF. Here the CDR3 DNA reads TGCGCCAGCAGTGCCGTAATCCGCGGGAGAGATACGCAGTATTTT.